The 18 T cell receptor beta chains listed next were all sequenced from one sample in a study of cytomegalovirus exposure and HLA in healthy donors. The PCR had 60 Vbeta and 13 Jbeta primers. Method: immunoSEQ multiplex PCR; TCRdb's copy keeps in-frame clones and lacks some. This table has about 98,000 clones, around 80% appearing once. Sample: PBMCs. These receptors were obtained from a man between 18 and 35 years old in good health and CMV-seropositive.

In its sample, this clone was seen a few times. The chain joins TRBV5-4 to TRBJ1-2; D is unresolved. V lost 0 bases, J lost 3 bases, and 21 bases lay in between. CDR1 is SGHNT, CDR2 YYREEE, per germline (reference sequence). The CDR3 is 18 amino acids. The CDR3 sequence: CASSLGVPIVEGHYGYTF. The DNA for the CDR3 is TGTGCCAGCAGCTTGGGTGTCCCGATTGTCGAGGGCCACTATGGCTACACCTTC.

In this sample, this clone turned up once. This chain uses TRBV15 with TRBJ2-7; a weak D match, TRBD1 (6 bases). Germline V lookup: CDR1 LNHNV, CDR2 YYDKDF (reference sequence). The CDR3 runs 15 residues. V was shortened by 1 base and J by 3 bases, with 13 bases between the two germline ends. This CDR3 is CATSRGSGQSYEQYF. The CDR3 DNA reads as TGTGCCACCAGCAGAGGTTCCGGACAGAGCTACGAGCAGTACTTC.

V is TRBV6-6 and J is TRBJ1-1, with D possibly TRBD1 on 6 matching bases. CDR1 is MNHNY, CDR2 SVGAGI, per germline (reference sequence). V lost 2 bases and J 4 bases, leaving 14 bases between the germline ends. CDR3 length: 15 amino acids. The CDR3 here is CASSYPTGRLTEAFF. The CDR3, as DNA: TGTGCCAGCAGTTACCCGACAGGCCGTCTCACTGAAGCTTTCTTT.

CDR3 DNA: TGTGCCAGCAGTCCGCCCCGCAGAAATTCACCCCTCCACTTT. This codes for CASSPPRRNSPLHF. J is TRBJ1-6 and V is TRBV27, with D uncertain. CDR1 is MNHEY and CDR2 is SMNVEV in the germline V gene (reference sequence). The CDR3 covers 14 residues. With 5 bases removed from V and 7 bases from J, the gap between germline ends came to 12 bases.

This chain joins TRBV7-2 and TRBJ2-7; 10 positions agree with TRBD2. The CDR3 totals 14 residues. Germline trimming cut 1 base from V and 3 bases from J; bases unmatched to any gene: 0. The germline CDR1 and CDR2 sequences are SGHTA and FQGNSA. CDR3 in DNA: TGTGCCAGCAGCTTAGTAGCGGGAGGCTACGAGCAGTACTTC. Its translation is CASSLVAGGYEQYF.

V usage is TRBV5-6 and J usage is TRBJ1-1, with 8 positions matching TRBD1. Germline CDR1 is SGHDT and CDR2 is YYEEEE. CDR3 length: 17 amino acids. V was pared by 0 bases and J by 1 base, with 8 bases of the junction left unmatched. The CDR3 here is CASSLAITGGTNTEAFF. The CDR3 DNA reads TGTGCCAGCAGCTTGGCCATCACAGGGGGGACGAACACTGAAGCTTTCTTT.

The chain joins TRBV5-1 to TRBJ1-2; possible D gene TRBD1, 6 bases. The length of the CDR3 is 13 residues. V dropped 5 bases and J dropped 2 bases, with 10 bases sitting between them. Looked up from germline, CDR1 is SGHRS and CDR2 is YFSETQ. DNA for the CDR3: TGCGCCAGCAGGTGGGACACCAACTATGGCTACACCTTC. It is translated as CASRWDTNYGYTF.

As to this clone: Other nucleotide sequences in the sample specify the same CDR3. DNA of the CDR3: TGTGCCAGCAGTTCCGGGACAGGGCACACTGAAGCTTTCTTT. It yields the protein CASSSGTGHTEAFF. The V call is TRBV7-9, the J call TRBJ1-1, with 9 positions matching TRBD1. CDR3 size: 14 residues. Trimming removed 6 bases from V and 3 bases from J; junction bases left unmatched: 5. CDR1 and CDR2 (germline): SEHNR, FQNEAQ (reference sequence).

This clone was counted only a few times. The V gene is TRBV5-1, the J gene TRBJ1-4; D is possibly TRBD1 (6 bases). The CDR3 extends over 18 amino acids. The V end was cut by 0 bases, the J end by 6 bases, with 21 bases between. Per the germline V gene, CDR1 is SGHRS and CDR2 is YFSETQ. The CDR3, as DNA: TGCGCCAGCAGCTTGGTAGGACCACACGACAGGACAGATGAAAAACTGTTTTTT. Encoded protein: CASSLVGPHDRTDEKLFF. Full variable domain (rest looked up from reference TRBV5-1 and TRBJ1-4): KAGVTQTPRYLIKTRGQQVTLSCSPISGHRSVSWYQQTPGQGLQFLFEYFSETQRNKGNFPGRFSGRQFSNSRSEMNVSTLELGDSALYLCASSLVGPHDRTDEKLFFGSGTQLSVL.

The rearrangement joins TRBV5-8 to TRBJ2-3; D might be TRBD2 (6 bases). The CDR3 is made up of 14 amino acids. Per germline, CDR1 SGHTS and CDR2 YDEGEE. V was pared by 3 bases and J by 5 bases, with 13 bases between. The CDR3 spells CASSWSSAGDTQYF. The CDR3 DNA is TGTGCCAGCAGCTGGAGTTCAGCGGGAGATACGCAGTATTTT.

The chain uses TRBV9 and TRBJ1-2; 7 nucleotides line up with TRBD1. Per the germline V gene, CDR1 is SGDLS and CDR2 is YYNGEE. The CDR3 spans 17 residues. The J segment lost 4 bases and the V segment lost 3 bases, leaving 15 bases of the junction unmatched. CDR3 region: CASSERPSNRGLYGYTF. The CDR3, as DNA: TGTGCCAGCAGCGAAAGACCCTCGAACAGGGGCCTCTATGGCTACACCTTC. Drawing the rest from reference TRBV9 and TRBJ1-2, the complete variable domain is DSGVTQTPKHLITATGQRVTLRCSPRSGDLSVYWYQQSLDQGLQFLIQYYNGEERAKGNILERFSAQQFPDLHSELNLSSLELGDSALYFCASSERPSNRGLYGYTFGSGTRLTVV.

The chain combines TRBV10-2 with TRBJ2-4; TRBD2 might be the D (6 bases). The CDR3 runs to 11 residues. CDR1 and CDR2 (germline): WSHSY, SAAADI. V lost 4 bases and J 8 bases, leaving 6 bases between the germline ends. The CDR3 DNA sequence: TGCGCCAGCAGTGCGGGGGACATTCAGTACTTC. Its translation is CASSAGDIQYF.

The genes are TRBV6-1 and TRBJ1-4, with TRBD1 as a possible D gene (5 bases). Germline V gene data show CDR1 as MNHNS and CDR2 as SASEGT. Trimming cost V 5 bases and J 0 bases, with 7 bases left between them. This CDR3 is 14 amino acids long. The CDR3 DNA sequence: TGTGCCAGCAGTTCGACAGCAACTAATGAAAAACTGTTTTTT. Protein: CASSSTATNEKLFF.

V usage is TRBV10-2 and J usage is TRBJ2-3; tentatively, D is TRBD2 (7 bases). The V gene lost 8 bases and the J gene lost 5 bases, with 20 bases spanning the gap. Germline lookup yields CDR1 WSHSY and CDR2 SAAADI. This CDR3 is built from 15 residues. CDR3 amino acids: CASLALGGVGDTQYF. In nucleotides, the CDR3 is TGCGCCAGCCTCGCGTTAGGGGGGGTAGGAGATACGCAGTATTTT.

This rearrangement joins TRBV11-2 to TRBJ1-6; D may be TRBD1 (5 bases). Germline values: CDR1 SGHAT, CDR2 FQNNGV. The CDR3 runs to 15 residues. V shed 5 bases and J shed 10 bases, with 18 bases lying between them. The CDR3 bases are TGTGCCAGCAGCCGTACAGGTTCCCTTGAGTCACCCCTCCACTTT. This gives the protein CASSRTGSLESPLHF.

The CDR3 region is CASSFRGSGNTIYF. The CDR3 DNA reads TGTGCCAGCAGTTTCAGGGGTTCTGGAAACACCATATATTTT. This chain connects TRBV28 to TRBJ1-3; perhaps TRBD1 as D (6 bases). This CDR3 region has 14 residues. V was trimmed by 3 bases and J by 1 base, leaving 7 bases between them. The germline V gene encodes CDR1 MDHEN and CDR2 SYDVKM.

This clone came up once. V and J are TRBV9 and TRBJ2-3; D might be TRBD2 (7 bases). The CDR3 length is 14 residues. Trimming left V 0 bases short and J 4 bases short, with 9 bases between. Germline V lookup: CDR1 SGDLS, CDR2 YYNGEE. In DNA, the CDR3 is TGTGCCAGCAGCGTAGCGGGGGGCGCAGATACGCAGTATTTT. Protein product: CASSVAGGADTQYF.

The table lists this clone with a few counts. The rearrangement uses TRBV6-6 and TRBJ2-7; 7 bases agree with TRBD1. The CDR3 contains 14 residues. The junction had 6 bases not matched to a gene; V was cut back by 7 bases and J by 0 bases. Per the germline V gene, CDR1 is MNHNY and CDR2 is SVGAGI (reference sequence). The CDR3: CASIRDSSSYEQYF. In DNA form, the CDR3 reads TGTGCCAGCATCCGGGACAGCAGCTCCTACGAGCAGTACTTC.